This T cell receptor (beta chain) came from a study of shared clonotypes between healthy human individuals. CD8 cells classed as naive were CD45RO-negative and positively selected for CCR7, excluding terminally differentiated effector memory CD45RA+ cells. Replicate PCRs for sorted subsets used around 190 ng DNA; this equaled around 28,000 T cell genomes. This table comes from immunoSEQ multiplex PCR, and its TCRdb copy is limited to in-frame clones, with some not included. The data show approximately 650,000 clones, roughly 95% seen once. The study's findings and limits: Naive CD4 clonotype sharing across four donors was about 5%.

V trimming: 4 bases; J trimming: 2 bases; junction bases outside the gene matches: 4. Germline V gives CDR1 SGHNT, CDR2 YYREEE (reference sequence). This CDR3 spans 14 amino acids. This clone showed up just once. Its antigen is as yet unknown. Sequenced material: naive CD8+ T cells sorted from blood. The clonotype comes from a woman aged 30 to 39 in good health. This chain uses TRBV5-4 with TRBJ2-7, with 9 positions matching TRBD2. CDR3 nucleotide sequence: TGTGCCAGCAGCCCTAGCGGGAAGACCTACGAGCAGTACTTC. It is translated as CASSPSGKTYEQYF.